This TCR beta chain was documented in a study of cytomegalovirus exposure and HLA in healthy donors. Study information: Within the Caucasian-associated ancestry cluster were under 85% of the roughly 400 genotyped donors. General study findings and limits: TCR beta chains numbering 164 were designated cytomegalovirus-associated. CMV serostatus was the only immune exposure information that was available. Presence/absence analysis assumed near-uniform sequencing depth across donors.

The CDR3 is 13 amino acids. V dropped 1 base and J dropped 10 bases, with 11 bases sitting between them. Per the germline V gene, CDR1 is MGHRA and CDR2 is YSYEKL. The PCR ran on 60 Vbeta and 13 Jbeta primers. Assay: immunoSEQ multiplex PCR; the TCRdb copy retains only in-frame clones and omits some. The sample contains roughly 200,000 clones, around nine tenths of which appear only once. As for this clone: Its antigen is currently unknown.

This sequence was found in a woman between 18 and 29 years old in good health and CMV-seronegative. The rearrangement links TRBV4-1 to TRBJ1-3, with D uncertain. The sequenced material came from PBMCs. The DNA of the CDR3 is TGCGCCAGCAGCCAAGGGCCTTTCTCGACCATATATTTT. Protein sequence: CASSQGPFSTIYF.